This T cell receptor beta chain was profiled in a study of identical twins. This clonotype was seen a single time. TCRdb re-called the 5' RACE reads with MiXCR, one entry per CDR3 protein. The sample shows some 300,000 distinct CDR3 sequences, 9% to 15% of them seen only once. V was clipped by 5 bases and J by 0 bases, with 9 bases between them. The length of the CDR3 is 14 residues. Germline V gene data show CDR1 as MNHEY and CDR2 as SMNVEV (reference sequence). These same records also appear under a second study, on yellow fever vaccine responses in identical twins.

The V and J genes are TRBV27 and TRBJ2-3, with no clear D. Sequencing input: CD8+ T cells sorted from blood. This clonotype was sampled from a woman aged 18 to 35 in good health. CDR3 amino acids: CASSGVDSTDTQYF. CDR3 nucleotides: TGTGCCAGCAGTGGCGTGGACAGCACAGATACGCAGTATTTT.